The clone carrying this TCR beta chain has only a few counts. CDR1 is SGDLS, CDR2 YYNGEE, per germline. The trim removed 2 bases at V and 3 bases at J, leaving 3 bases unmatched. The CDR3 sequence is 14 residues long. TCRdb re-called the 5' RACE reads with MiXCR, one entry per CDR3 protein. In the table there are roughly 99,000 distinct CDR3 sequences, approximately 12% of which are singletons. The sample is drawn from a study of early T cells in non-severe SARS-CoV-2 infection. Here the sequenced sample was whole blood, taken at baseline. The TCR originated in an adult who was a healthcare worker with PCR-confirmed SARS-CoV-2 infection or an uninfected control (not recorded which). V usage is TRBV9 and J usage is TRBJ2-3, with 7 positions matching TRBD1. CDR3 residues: CASSVWDRTDTQYF. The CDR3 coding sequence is TGTGCCAGCAGCGTGTGGGACAGAACAGATACGCAGTATTTT.